The clone carrying this T cell receptor (beta chain) was seen repeatedly, ten times or more. For TCRbeta, the library was prepared with unique molecular identifiers. TCRdb redid the calling of the PCR reads with MiXCR, one entry per CDR3 protein. The sample includes over 70,000 distinct CDR3 sequences, less than 15% seen only once; the top ten take roughly 13%. The data belong to a study of T-cell reconstitution after alpha-beta-depleted transplantation in children. This sample comprised PBMCs from the stem cell graft donor, obtained from the stem cell graft. This receptor was taken from a human donor who donated a stem cell graft to a child with inherited bone marrow failure.

This CDR3 reads CASSPPKGTGENTGELFF. The DNA for the CDR3 is TGTGCCAGCTCACCCCCTAAAGGGACAGGGGAGAACACCGGGGAGCTGTTTTTT. This chain uses TRBV18 with TRBJ2-2; 10 nucleotides line up with TRBD1. J lost 1 base, V lost 3 bases, and 8 bases had no gene match. Germline V gene sequence: CDR1 KGHSH, CDR2 LQKENI. CDR3 size: 18 residues.